A selection of T cell receptor beta chains follows, all from one sample in a study of blood T cell repertoires in COVID-19. Data came from immunoSEQ multiplex PCR; TCRdb stores just in-frame clones and leaves some out. The repertoire holds about 270,000 clones, with more than 80% as singletons. The sequencing input was PBMCs or T cells enriched from blood (not recorded which). These receptors came from a young woman who had recovered from COVID-19. Each CDR3 is given with its conserved first and last residue. Fields, in order: V gene, CDR3 protein.

>TRBV5-1
CASSLLAGGNTEAFF
>TRBV19
CASSIFLGRTYEQYF
>TRBV11-2
CASSLMSVIALDTQYF
>TRBV28
CASSLLSGGRKNTEAFF
>TRBV7-7
CASSRTLSSTDTQYF
>TRBV6-4
CASSDSTGGPHEQFF
>TRBV7-9
CASSLGGQGYTF
>TRBV24-1
CATSDRRPQDRGPRGYTF
>TRBV24-1
CATMQGMNTEAFF
>TRBV4-1
CASSRSGQGGNSPLHF
>TRBV5-1
CASSPQDMNTEAFF
>TRBV12-5
CASGLPGQGDATNEKLFF
>TRBV6-2/TRBV6-3
CASSYQTKLGSNQPQHF
>TRBV5-1
CASSLAQTSGGDAQYF
>TRBV15
CATSRRTGGFNEQFF
>TRBV6-5
CASTPRTDSYEQYF
>TRBV2
CASSEPRGLEETQYF
>TRBV18
CASSPPAGADTQYF
>TRBV5-6
CASSLRPTDNQPQHF
>TRBV7-9
CASSLDLAGTDTQYF
>TRBV7-9
CASSTSGTGTYEQYF
>TRBV7-7
CASSLSRDSYEQYF
>TRBV27
CASSGTASSYNSPLHF
>TRBV2
CASSEWGRETEAFF
>TRBV6-5
CASSWGSGDSPLHF
>TRBV28
CASSPHLDRGTGELFF
>TRBV12-3/TRBV12-4
CASSRISNQPQHF
>TRBV19
CASSEQGNIQYF
>TRBV23-1
CASTTGTGHYTDTQYF
>TRBV28
CASSFKGFLYGYTF
>TRBV29-1
CSVARGAGEKLFF
>TRBV13
CASSSTGTSGALGTQYF
>TRBV9
CASSVGNSPNSPLHF
>TRBV3-1/TRBV3-2
CASSQVLSGSGGYTF
>TRBV5-1
CASSLDRLGAPSSYNEQFF
>TRBV6-6
CASFKGTPINQPQHF
>TRBV29-1
CSVGQGAGEQFF
>TRBV27
CASSPGGNEKLFF
>TRBV19
CASSSGHTRYNEQFF
>TRBV7-2
CASSFGRDTEAFF
>TRBV28
CASSLTRQGASYEQYF
>TRBV30
CAWSRSLRETQYF
>TRBV5-8
CASSRDRVTEAFF
>TRBV10-3
CAISVSNQAPEQYF
>TRBV5-6
CASSLVLAGAGTDTQYF
>TRBV25-1
CASSAGIYEQYF
>TRBV18
CASSPGTSSYEQYF
>TRBV11-2
CASSLGHRAYNEQFF
>TRBV7-9
CASSLGSSAYEQYF
>TRBV25-1
CASSEGGLGNQPQHF
>TRBV11-3
CASSLDPPGAIVVRTEAFF
>TRBV11-1
CASSSGGQASYEQYF
>TRBV18
CASSPLSGQGGTEAFF
>TRBV9
CASSATGGTSGYQYHTDTQYF
>TRBV4-1
CASSQEWQGAELFF